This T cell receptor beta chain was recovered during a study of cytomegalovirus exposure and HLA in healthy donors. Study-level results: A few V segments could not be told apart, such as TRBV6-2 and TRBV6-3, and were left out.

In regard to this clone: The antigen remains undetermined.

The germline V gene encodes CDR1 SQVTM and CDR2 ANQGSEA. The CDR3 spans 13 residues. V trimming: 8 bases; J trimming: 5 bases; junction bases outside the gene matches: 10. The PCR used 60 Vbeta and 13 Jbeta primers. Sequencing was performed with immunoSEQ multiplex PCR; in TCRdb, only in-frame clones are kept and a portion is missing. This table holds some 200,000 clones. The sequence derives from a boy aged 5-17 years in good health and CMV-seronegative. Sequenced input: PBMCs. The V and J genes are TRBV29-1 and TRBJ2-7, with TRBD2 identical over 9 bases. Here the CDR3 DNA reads TGCAGCTCTACCGGGACTAGCTCAGACGAGCAGTACTTC. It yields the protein CSSTGTSSDEQYF.